These 2 T cell receptor beta chains were sequenced from one sample in a study of T cell repertoires in ileal Crohn's disease. Time point meaning: proximal margin of the surgical specimen (macroscopically non-inflamed). The assay was immunoSEQ multiplex PCR, and TCRdb's table has in-frame clones only and misses some. This table holds fewer than 7,500 clones, roughly three quarters found once. The sequenced material came from ileal tissue. These receptors all come from an adult with Crohn's disease.

The rearrangement joins TRBV25-1 to TRBJ1-5; D perhaps matches TRBD1 (5 bases). The CDR3 covers 14 residues. The V end was cut by 3 bases, the J end by 3 bases, with 9 bases between. Germline V gene sequence: CDR1 MGHDK, CDR2 SYGVNS. CDR3 amino acids: CASSDEGSNQPQHF. CDR3 in DNA: TGTGCCAGCAGTGATGAGGGGTCCAATCAGCCCCAGCATTTT.

The chain is built from TRBV7-8 and TRBJ1-1; the match to TRBD1 covers 7 bases. The CDR3 spans 17 residues. V dropped 4 bases and J dropped 1; count of bases not matched to a gene: 12. The germline gives CDR1 SGHVS, CDR2 FQNEAQ. The DNA of the CDR3 is TGTGCCAGCAGCTCGGACAGGTTGAGTAGAGCGAACACTGAAGCTTTCTTT. Its translation is CASSSDRLSRANTEAFF.